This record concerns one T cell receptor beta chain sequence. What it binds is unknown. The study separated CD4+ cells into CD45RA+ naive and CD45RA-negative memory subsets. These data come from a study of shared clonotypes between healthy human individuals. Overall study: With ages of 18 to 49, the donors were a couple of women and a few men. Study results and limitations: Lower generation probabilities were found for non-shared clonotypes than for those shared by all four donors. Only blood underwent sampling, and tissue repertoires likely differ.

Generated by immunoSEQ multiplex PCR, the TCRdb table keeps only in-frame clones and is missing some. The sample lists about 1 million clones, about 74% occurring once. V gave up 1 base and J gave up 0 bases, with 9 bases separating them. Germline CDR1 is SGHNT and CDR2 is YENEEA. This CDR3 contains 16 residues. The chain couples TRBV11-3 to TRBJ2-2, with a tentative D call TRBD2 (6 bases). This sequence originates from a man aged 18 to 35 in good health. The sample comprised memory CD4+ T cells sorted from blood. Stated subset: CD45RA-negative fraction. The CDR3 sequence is CASSLVGGANTGELFF. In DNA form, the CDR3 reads TGTGCCAGCAGCTTAGTCGGAGGGGCGAACACCGGGGAGCTGTTTTTT.